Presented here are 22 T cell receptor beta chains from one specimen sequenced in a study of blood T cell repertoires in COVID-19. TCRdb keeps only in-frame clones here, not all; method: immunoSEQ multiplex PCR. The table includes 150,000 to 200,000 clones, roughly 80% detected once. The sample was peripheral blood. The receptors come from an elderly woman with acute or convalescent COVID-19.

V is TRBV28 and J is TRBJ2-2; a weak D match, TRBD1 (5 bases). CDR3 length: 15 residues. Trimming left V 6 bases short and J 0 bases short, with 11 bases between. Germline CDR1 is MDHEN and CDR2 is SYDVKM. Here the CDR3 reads CASRKQTANTGELFF. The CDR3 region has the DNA TGTGCCAGCAGAAAGCAGACAGCGAACACCGGGGAGCTGTTTTTT.

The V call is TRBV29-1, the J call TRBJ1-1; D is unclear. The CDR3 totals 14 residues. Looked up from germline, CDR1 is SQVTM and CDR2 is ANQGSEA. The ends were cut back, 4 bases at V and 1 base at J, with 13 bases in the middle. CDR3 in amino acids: CSVATRSPNTEAFF. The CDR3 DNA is TGCAGCGTTGCCACCCGGTCCCCGAACACTGAAGCTTTCTTT.

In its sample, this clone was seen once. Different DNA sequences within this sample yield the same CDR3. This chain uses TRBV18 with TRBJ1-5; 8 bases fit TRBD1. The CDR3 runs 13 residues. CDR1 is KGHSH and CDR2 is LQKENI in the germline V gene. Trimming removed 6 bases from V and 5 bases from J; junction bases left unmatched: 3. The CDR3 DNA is TGTGCCAGCTCGTCGGACAGGGATCAGCCCCAGCATTTT. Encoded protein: CASSSDRDQPQHF.

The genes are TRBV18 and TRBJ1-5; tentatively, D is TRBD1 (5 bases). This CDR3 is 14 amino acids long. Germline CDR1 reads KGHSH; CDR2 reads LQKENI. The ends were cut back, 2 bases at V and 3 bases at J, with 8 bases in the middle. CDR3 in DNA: TGTGCCAGCTCACCAGCGGACAACAATCAGCCCCAGCATTTT. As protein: CASSPADNNQPQHF.

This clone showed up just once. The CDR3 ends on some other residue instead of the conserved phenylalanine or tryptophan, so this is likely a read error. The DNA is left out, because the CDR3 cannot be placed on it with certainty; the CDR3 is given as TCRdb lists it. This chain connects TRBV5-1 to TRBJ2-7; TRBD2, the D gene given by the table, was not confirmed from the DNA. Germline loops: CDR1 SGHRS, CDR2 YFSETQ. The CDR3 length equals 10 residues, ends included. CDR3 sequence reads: CASSPSLFPR.

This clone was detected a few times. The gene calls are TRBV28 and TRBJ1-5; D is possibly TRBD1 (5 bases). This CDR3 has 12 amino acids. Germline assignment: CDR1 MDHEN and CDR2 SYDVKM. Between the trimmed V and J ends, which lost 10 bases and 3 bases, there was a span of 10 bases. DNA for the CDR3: TGTGCCACCCAGGGTGCCAATCAGCCCCAGCATTTT. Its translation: CATQGANQPQHF.

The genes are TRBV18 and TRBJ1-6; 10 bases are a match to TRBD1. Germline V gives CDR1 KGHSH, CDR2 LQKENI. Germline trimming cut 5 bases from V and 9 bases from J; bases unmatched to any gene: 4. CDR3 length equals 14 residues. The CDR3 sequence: CASSSGQGVSPLHF. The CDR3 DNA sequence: TGTGCCAGCTCATCCGGACAGGGGGTTTCACCCCTCCACTTT. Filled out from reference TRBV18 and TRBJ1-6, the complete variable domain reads NAGVMQNPRHLVRRRGQEARLRCSPMKGHSHVYWYRQLPEEGLKFMVYLQKENIIDESGMPKERFSAEFPKEGPSILRIQQVVRGDSAAYFCASSSGQGVSPLHFGNGTRLTVT.

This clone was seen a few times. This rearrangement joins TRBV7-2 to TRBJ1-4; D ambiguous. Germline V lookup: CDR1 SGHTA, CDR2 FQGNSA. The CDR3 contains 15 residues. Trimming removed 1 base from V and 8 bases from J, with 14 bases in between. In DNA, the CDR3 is TGTGCCAGCAGCTTAGTCTGGGGATCGGGGGAAAAACTGTTTTTT. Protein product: CASSLVWGSGEKLFF.

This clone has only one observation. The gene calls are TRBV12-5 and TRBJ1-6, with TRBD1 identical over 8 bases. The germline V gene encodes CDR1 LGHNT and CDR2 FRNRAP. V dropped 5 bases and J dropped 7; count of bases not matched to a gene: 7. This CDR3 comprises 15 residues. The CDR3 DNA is TGTGCTAGTGGTGGGGAGGGACAGGAGAATTCACCCCTCCACTTT. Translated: CASGGEGQENSPLHF.

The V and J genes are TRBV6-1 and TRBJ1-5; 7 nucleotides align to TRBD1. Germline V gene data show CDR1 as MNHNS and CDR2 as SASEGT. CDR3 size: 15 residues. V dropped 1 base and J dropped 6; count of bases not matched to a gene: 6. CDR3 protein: CASSEERGRFQPQHF. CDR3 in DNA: TGTGCCAGCAGTGAAGAAAGGGGGCGCTTTCAGCCCCAGCATTTT.

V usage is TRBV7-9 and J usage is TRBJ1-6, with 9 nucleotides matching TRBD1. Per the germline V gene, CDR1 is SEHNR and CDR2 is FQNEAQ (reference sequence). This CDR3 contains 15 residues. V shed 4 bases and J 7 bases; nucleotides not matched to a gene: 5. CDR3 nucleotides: TGTGCCAGCAGCTACCCCGGGACAGGGAATTCACCCCTCCACTTT. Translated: CASSYPGTGNSPLHF.

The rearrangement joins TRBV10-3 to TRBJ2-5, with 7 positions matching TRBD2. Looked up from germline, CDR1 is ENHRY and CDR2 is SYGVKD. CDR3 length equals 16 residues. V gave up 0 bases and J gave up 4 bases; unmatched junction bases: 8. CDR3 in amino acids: CAISESKASGRETQYF. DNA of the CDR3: TGTGCCATCAGTGAGTCGAAGGCTAGCGGAAGAGAGACCCAGTACTTC.

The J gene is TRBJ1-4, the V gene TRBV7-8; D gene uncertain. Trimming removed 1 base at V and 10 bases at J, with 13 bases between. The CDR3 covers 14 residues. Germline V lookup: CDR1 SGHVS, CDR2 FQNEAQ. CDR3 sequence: CASSLEQWAGKLFF. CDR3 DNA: TGTGCCAGCAGCTTAGAGCAATGGGCGGGAAAACTGTTTTTT. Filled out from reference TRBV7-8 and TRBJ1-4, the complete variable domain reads GAGVSQSPRYKVAKRGQDVALRCDPISGHVSLFWYQQALGQGPEFLTYFQNEAQLDKSGLPSDRFFAERPEGSVSTLKIQRTQQEDSAVYLCASSLEQWAGKLFFGSGTQLSVL.

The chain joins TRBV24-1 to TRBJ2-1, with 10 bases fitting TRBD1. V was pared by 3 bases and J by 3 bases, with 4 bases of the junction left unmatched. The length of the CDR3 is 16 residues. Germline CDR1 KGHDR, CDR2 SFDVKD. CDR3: CATSDPGQGFYNEQFF. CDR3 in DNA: TGTGCCACCAGTGATCCGGGACAGGGGTTCTACAATGAGCAGTTCTTC.

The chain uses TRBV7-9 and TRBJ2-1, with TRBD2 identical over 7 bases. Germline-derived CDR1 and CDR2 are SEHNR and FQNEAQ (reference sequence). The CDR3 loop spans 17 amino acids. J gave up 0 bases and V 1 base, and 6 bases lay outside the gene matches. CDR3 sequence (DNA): TGTGCCAGCAGCTTAGGCGGCCTAGCGGCCTCCTACAATGAGCAGTTCTTC. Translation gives CASSLGGLAASYNEQFF.

The CDR3 region has the DNA TGTGCCAGCAGCTTAGCGCAGGGGGCTGGTGGCTACACCTTC. It codes for CASSLAQGAGGYTF. V and J are TRBV11-2 and TRBJ1-2; 8 bases agree with TRBD1. Germline V gives CDR1 SGHAT, CDR2 FQNNGV. The CDR3 is made up of 14 amino acids. V shed 1 base, J shed 7 bases, and the junction held 5 bases outside the gene matches.

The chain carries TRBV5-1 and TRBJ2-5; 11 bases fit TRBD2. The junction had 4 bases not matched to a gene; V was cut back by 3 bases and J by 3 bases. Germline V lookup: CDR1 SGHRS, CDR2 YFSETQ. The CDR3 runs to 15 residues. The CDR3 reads CASSYTSGSEETQYF. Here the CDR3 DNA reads TGCGCCAGCAGCTATACTAGCGGGAGTGAAGAGACCCAGTACTTC. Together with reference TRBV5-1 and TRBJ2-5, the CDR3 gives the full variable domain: KAGVTQTPRYLIKTRGQQVTLSCSPISGHRSVSWYQQTPGQGLQFLFEYFSETQRNKGNFPGRFSGRQFSNSRSEMNVSTLELGDSALYLCASSYTSGSEETQYFGPGTRLLVL.

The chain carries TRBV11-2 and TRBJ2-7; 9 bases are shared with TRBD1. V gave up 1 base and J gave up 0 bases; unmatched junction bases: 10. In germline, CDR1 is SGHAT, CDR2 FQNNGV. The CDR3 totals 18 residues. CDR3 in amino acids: CASSLAQGTGTLSYEQYF. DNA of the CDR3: TGTGCCAGCAGCTTAGCCCAAGGGACAGGGACTCTCTCCTACGAGCAGTACTTC.

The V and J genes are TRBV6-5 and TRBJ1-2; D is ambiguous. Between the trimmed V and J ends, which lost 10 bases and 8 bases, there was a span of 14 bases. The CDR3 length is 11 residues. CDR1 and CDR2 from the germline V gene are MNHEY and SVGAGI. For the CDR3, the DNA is TGTGCCATAAGCCGGGGTGGCGGCTACACCTTC. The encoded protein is CAISRGGGYTF.

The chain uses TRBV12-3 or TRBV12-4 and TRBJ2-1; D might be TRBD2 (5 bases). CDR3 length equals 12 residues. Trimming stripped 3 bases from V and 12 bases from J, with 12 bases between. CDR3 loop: CASSFSRTGQFF. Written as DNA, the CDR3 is TGTGCCAGCAGTTTCTCCCGGACTGGGCAGTTCTTC.

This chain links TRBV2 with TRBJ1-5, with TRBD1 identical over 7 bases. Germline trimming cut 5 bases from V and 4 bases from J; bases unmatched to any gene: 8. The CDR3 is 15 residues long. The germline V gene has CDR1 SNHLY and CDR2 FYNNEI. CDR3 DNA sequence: TGTGCCAGCAGTCAACAGGGGACCCCGAATCAGCCCCAGCATTTT. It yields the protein CASSQQGTPNQPQHF.

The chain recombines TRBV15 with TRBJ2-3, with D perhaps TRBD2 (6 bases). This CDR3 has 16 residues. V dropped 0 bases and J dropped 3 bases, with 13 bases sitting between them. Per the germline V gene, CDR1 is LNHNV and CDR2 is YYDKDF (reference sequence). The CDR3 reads CATSREGEVGTDTQYF. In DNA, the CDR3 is TGTGCCACCAGCAGAGAGGGGGAGGTGGGGACAGATACGCAGTATTTT.